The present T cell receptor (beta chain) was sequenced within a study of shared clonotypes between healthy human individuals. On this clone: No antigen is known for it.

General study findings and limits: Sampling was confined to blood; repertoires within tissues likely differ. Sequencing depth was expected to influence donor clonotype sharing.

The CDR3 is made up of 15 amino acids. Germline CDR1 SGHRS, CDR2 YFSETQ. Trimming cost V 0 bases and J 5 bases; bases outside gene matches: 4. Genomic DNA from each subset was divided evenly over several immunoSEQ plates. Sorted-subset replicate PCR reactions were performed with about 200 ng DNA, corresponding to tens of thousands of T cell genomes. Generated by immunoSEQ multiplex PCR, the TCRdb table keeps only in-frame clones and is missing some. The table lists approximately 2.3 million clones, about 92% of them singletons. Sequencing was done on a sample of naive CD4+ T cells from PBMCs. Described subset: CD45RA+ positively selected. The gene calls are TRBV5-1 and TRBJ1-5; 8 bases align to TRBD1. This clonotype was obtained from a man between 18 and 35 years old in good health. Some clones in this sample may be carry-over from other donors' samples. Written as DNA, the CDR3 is TGCGCCAGCAGCTTGGGGACAGGGATCGATCAGCCCCAGCATTTT. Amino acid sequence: CASSLGTGIDQPQHF.